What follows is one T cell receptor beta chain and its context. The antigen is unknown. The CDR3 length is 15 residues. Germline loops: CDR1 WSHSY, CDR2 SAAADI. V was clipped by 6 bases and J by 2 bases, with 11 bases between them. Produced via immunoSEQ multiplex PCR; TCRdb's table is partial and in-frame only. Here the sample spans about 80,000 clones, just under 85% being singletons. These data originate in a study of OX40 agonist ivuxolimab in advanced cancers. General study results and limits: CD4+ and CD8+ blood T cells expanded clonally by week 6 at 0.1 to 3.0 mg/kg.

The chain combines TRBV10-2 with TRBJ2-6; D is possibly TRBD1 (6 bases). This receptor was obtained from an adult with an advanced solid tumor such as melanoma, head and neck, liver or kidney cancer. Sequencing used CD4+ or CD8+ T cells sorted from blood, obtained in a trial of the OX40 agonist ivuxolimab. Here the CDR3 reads CASRGSGAGANVLTF. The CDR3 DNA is TGCGCCAGCAGGGGCTCAGGGGCTGGGGCCAACGTCCTGACTTTC.